This T cell receptor beta chain is from a study of vaccination and CD4 T cells after COVID-19. Findings and caveats of the study: The median number of SARS-CoV-2-reactive clonotypes increased from roughly 21 to 40, a change that did not reach significance. Spike mono-reactivity was found in 304 of the 307 vaccine-specific clones identified in convalescent patients. In convalescent patients, a median about 90% of reactive clones appeared only post-vaccination.

CDR3 size: 14 residues. Trimming removed 5 bases from V and 8 bases from J; junction bases left unmatched: 7. Germline-derived CDR1 and CDR2 are DFQATT and SNEGSKA (reference sequence). Treatment of the sample: roughly 10-day PBMC culture with coronavirus spike peptide pools or control peptides (ViraFEST assay). Gathering of the CD4+ T cells, from the unexposed donor, took place before the COVID-19 pandemic (2011-2018). Remarks on this clonotype: Its matching antigen is unknown.

At the Johns Hopkins FTIC core, DNA taken from cultured CD4+ T cells was sequenced by way of the Oncomine TCR Beta short-read assay. MiXCR was run by TCRdb on the PCR reads, yielding one entry per CDR3 protein. The sample shows about 7,700 distinct CDR3 sequences, around two fifths of them seen only once. The clonotype was recovered from a human donor in good health. The chain has TRBV20-1 and TRBJ2-1; TRBD2 matches 12 bases. The specimen sequenced was CD4+ T cells from blood, cultured in vitro. The CDR3 nucleotides are TGCAGTGCTGAAAGGGCTAGCGGGGGGGATGAGCAGTTCTTC. This encodes CSAERASGGDEQFF.